This note documents a single T cell receptor (beta chain) sequence. Its antigen is still unknown. This CDR3 spans 12 amino acids. V was shortened by 0 bases and J by 8 bases, with 9 bases between the two germline ends. Per the germline V gene, CDR1 is SGHDT and CDR2 is YYEEEE. This specimen comes from a study of beta chain features in type 1 diabetes. At the level of the study: Analysis included about 100 million sorted cells drawn from all samples.

Expressed TCRB transcripts got sequenced, as all isolated RNA was reverse transcribed. Profiled with immunoSEQ multiplex PCR; TCRdb holds only in-frame clones, not every one. The table shows roughly 150,000 clones, with approximately 8.1% occurring only once. Study-wide points: In comparison with healthy donors, patients had naive, central memory and Treg TCRB repertoires that appeared more similar. Across all four CD4+ subsets, people with type 1 diabetes showed modestly shorter TCRB CDR3s.

It was via CD45RO/CCR7/CD25/CD127/CD95/CD27 that CD4+ naive, central memory, regulatory and stem cell-like memory cells were sorted. The TCR originated in a man younger than 35 with type 1 diabetes. Sample: central memory CD4+ T cells from blood. The J gene is TRBJ2-7, the V gene TRBV5-6; tentatively, D is TRBD1 (5 bases). The chain's CDR3 is CASSLASGKQYF. The CDR3 DNA reads as TGTGCCAGCAGCTTGGCCTCAGGGAAGCAGTACTTC.